This T cell receptor beta chain was sequenced during a study of tumor-infiltrating lymphocytes in localized non-small cell lung cancer. Study background: Resected tumor was paired with non-adjacent uninvolved lung from the same patient. Study findings and constraints: Compared with uninvolved lung, tumors showed higher T cell infiltration by TCRbeta sequencing. Available tissue quantity limited TCR sequencing to a patient subset.

The assay was immunoSEQ multiplex PCR, and TCRdb's table has in-frame clones only and misses some. This sample has about 15,000 clones, with roughly 69% found just once. Concerning this clone: Its antigen remains unknown.

The V gene's germline CDR1 is WSHSY and CDR2 SAAADI. The CDR3 is 14 residues long. Trimming took off 3 bases at V and 2 bases at J, with 11 bases between the two ends. The rearrangement links TRBV10-2 to TRBJ2-7, with D possibly being TRBD1 (6 bases). The specimen sequenced was lung tumor tissue. The source is a human donor with non-small cell lung cancer. The CDR3 loop reads CASSESRGPYEQYF. The CDR3 coding sequence is TGCGCCAGCAGTGAAAGCAGGGGACCCTACGAGCAGTACTTC.